This TCR beta chain was captured in a study of blood T cell repertoires in COVID-19. Study summary: Samples of COVID-19 (acute and convalescent) were obtained from the United States, Italy and Spain.

Per the study methods: Nucleated cell counts were estimated from reference gene primer amplification. TCRdb's table, derived via immunoSEQ multiplex PCR, lists solely in-frame clones and lacks some. V, J and clone size are those of that table, while D and trimming were read from the DNA. The sample records approximately 170,000 clones, approximately 85% being singletons. The CDR3 sequence is 13 residues long. The ends were cut back, 8 bases at V and 6 bases at J, with 14 bases in the middle. Germline CDR1 KGHSH, CDR2 LQKENI. Seattle enrolled patients during active infection and tracked them longitudinally.

The chain employs TRBV18 and TRBJ2-1, with a weak D call TRBD2 (6 bases). The sequence was collected from a man aged 80 or over with COVID-19, enrolled during active disease. Material for sequencing was peripheral blood. The CDR3 coding sequence is TGTGCCAGCACCCAGGGTAGCGGCAATGAGCAGTTCTTC. Amino acids: CASTQGSGNEQFF.